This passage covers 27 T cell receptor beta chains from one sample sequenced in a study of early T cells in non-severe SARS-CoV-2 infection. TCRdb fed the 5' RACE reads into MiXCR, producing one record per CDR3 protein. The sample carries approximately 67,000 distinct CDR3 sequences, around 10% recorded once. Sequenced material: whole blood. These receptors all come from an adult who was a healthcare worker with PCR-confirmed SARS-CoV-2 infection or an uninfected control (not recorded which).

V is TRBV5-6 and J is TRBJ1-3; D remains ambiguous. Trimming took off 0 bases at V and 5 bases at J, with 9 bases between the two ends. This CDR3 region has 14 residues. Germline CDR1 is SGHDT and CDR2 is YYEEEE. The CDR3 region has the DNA TGTGCCAGCAGCTTGGGGCCCGGGAGAAACACCATATATTTT. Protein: CASSLGPGRNTIYF.

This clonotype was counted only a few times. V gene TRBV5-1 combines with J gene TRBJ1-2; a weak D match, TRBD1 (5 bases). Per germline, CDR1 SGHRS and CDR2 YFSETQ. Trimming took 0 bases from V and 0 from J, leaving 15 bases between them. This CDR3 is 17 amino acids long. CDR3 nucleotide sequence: TGCGCCAGCAGCTTGGTAGTTTTGGGGCTAGCTAACTATGGCTACACCTTC. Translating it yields CASSLVVLGLANYGYTF.

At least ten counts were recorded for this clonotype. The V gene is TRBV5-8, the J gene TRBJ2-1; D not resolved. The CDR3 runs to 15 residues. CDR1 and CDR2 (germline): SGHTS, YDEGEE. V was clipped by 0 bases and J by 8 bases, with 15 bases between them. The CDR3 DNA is TGTGCCAGCAGCTTGGCCGGTGGCAGTCAGCATGAGCAGTTCTTC. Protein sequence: CASSLAGGSQHEQFF.

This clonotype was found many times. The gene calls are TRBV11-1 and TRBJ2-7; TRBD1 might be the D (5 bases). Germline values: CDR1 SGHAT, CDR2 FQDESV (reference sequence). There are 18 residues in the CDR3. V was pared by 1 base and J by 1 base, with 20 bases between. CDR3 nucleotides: TGTGCCAGCAGCTTAGACGCAACCCTCAGGGTTGGGTCCTACGAGCAGTACTTC. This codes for CASSLDATLRVGSYEQYF.

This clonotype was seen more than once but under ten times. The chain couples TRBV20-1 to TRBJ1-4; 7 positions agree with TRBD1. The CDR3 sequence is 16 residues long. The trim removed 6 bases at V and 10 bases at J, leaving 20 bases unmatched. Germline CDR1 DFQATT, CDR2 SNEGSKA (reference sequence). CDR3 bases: TGCAGTGCCCCCGATAAGGCTAGACAGGGAGTAGGAAAACTGTTTTTT. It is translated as CSAPDKARQGVGKLFF.

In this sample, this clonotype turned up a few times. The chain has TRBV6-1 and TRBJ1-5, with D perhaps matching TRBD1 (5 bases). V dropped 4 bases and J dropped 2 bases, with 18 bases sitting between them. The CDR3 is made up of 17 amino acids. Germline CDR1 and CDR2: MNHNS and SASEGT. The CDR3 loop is CASSGRGDRLGNQPQHF. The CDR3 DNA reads TGTGCCAGCAGTGGACGGGGGGATAGACTCGGCAATCAGCCCCAGCATTTT.

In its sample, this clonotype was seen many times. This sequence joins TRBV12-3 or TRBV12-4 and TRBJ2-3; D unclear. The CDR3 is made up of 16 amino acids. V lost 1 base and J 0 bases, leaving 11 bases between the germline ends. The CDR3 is CASSLVSGTSTDTQYF. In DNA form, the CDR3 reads TGTGCCAGCAGTTTAGTGTCGGGCACTAGCACAGATACGCAGTATTTT.

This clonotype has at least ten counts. The CDR3 DNA follows: TGTGCCAGCCTACAAGGGGAGTTGAGCTCCTACGAGCAGTACTTC. It specifies CASLQGELSSYEQYF. The chain uses TRBV2 and TRBJ2-7; D is perhaps TRBD1 or TRBD2 (5 bases each). V lost 8 bases and J 0 bases, leaving 17 bases between the germline ends. Germline V lookup: CDR1 SNHLY, CDR2 FYNNEI. This CDR3 region has 15 residues.

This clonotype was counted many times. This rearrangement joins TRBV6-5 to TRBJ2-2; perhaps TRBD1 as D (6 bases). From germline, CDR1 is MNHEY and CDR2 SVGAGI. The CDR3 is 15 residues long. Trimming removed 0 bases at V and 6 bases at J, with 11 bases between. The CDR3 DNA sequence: TGTGCCAGCAGTTACTCTGGGGGCCCGGCCGGGGAGCTGTTTTTT. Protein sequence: CASSYSGGPAGELFF.

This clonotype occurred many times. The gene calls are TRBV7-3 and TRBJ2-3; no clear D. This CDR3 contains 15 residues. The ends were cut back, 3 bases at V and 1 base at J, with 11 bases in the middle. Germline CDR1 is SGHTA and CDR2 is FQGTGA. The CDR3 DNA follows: TGTGCCAGCAGCTTTTTAACCGCCCGCACAGATACGCAGTATTTT. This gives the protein CASSFLTARTDTQYF.

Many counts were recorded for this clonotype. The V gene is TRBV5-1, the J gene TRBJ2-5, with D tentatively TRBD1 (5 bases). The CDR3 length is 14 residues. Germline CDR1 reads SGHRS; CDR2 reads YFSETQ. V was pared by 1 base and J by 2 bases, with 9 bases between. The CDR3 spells CASSLWGGQETQYF. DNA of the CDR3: TGCGCCAGCAGCTTGTGGGGCGGTCAAGAGACCCAGTACTTC. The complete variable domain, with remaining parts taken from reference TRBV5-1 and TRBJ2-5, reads KAGVTQTPRYLIKTRGQQVTLSCSPISGHRSVSWYQQTPGQGLQFLFEYFSETQRNKGNFPGRFSGRQFSNSRSEMNVSTLELGDSALYLCASSLWGGQETQYFGPGTRLLVL.

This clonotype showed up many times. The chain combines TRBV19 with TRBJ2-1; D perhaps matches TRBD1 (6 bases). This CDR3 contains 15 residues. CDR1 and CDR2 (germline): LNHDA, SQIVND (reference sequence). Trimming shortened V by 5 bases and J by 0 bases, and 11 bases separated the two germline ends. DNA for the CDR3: TGTGCCAGTAGTTCCTGGGACAACTCCTACAATGAGCAGTTCTTC. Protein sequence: CASSSWDNSYNEQFF.

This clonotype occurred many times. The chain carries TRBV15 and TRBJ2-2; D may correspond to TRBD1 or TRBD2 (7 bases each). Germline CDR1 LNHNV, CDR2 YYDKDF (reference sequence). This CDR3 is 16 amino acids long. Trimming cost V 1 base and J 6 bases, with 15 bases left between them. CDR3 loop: CATSRGEGARPGELFF. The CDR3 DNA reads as TGTGCCACCAGCAGAGGGGAGGGGGCTAGGCCCGGGGAGCTGTTTTTT.

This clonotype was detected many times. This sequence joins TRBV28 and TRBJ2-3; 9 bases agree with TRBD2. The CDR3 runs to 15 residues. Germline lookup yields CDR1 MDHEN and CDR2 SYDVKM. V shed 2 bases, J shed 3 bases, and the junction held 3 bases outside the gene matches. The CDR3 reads CASSLAGGPTDTQYF. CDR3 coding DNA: TGTGCCAGCAGTTTAGCGGGGGGGCCGACAGATACGCAGTATTTT.

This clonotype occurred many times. The CDR3 bases are TGTGCCAGCAGCCGAACAGGGACCGGGGAGCTGTTTTTT. Its translation: CASSRTGTGELFF. V and J are TRBV7-9 and TRBJ2-2, with a weak D call TRBD1 (6 bases). The CDR3 spans 13 residues. Germline CDR1 SEHNR, CDR2 FQNEAQ (reference sequence). V shed 5 bases and J shed 5 bases, with 9 bases lying between them.

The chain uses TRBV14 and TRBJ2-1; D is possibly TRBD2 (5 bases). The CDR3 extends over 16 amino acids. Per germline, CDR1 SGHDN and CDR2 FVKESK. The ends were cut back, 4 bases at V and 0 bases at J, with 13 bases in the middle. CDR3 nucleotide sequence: TGTGCCAGCAGCCCACCCCGAGGGCCCTCCTACAATGAGCAGTTCTTC. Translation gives CASSPPRGPSYNEQFF.

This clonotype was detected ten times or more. CDR3 region: CACAGDTDTQYF. The CDR3 nucleotides are TGTGCCTGCGCGGGGGACACAGATACGCAGTATTTT. The chain recombines TRBV6-1 with TRBJ2-3; 7 bases map to TRBD2. This CDR3 is 12 amino acids long. The V and J ends lost 11 bases and 2 bases, in that order; junction bases with no gene match: 4. CDR1 and CDR2 (germline): MNHNS, SASEGT.

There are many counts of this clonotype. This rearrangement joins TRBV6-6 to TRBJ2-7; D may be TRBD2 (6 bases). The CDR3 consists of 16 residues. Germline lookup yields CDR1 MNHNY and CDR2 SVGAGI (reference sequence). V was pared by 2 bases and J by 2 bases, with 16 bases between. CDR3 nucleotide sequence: TGTGCCAGCAGTTACGACGGGGGACTTCTCGCCTACGAGCAGTACTTC. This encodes CASSYDGGLLAYEQYF.

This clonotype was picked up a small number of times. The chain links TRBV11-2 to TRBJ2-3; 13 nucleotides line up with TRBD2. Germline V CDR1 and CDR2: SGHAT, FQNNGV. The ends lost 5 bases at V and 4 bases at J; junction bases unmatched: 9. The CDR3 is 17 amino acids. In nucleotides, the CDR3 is TGTGCCAGCAGCAAGCGAACTAGCGGGGGGGCCCCAGATACGCAGTATTTT. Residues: CASSKRTSGGAPDTQYF. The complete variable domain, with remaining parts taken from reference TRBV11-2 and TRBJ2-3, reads EAGVAQSPRYKIIEKRQSVAFWCNPISGHATLYWYQQILGQGPKLLIQFQNNGVVDDSQLPKDRFSAERLKGVDSTLKIQPAKLEDSAVYLCASSKRTSGGAPDTQYFGPGTRLTVL.

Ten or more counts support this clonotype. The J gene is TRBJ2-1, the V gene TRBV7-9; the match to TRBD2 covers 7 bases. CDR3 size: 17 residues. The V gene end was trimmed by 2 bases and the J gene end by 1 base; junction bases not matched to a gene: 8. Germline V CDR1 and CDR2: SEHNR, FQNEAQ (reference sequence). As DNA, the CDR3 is TGTGCCAGCAGCTTATTTTCTGCGGGGGTGTCCTACAATGAGCAGTTCTTC. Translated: CASSLFSAGVSYNEQFF.

The CDR3 sequence is CASSPRVLHSADTQYF. The CDR3, as DNA: TGTGCCAGCAGCCCCCGGGTCCTCCATAGCGCAGATACGCAGTATTTT. The rearrangement uses TRBV13 and TRBJ2-3, with D perhaps TRBD2 (5 bases). The CDR3 has 16 residues. V dropped 5 bases and J dropped 4 bases, with 19 bases sitting between them. In germline, CDR1 is PRHDT, CDR2 FYEKMQ (reference sequence).

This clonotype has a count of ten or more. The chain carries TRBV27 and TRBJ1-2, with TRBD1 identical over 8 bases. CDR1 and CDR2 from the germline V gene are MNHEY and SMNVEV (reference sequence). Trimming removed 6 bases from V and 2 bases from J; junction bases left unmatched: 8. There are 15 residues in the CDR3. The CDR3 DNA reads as TGTGCCAGCAGGCCGGGACAGGAGGTAAACTATGGCTACACCTTC. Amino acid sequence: CASRPGQEVNYGYTF.

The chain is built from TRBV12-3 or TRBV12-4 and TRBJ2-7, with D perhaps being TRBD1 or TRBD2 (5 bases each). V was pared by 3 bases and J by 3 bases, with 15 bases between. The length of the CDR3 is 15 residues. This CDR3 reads CASSLGPTAHYEQYF. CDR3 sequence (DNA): TGTGCCAGCAGTTTGGGACCGACAGCCCACTACGAGCAGTACTTC.

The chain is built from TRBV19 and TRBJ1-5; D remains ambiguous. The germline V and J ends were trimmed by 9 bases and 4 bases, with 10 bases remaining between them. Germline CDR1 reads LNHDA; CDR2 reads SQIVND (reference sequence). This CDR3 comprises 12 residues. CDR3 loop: CASHTPNQPQHF. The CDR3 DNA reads TGTGCCAGCCACACCCCGAATCAGCCCCAGCATTTT.

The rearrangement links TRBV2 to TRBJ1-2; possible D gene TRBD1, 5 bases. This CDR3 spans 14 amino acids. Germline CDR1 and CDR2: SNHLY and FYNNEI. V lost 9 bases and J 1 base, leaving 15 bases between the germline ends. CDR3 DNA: TGTGCCAGAACTAGGGGTGGGCTTAACTATGGCTACACCTTC. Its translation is CARTRGGLNYGYTF.

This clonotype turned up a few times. CDR3 residues: CASSLVPSGSTDTQYF. The CDR3 DNA sequence: TGTGCCAGCAGCTTAGTACCTAGCGGGAGCACAGATACGCAGTATTTT. V usage is TRBV7-6 and J usage is TRBJ2-3; 8 positions agree with TRBD2. Trimming removed 1 base from V and 0 bases from J; junction bases left unmatched: 3. The CDR3 is 16 amino acids. Germline CDR1 reads SGHVS; CDR2 reads FNYEAQ.

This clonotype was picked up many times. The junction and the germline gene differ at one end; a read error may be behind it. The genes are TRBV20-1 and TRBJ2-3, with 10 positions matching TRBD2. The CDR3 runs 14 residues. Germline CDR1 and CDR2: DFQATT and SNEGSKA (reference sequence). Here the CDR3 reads CSAERTSGTDTQYF. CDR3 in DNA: TGCAGTGCGGAAAGGACTAGCGGCACGGATACGCAGTATTTT.